The 13 T cell receptor beta chains below all came from one sample that was sequenced in a study of OX40 agonist ivuxolimab in advanced cancers. Sequencing used immunoSEQ multiplex PCR; TCRdb keeps in-frame clones, though not all of them. The sample consists of roughly 62,000 clones, 85% of them appearing once. Sequences were derived from CD4+ or CD8+ T cells sorted from blood, sampled in a trial of the OX40 agonist ivuxolimab. These receptors were taken from an adult with an advanced solid tumor such as melanoma, head and neck, liver or kidney cancer.

To note about this clone: Its ends do not fully match the called genes, so a read error is possible. The chain combines TRBV5-1 with TRBJ2-5; 9 bases are shared with TRBD2. The CDR3 has 14 residues. CDR1 is SGHRS and CDR2 is YFSETQ in the germline V gene. CDR3 protein: CASSDLAGEETRYF. The CDR3 coding sequence is TGCGCCAGCAGCGACTTAGCGGGAGAAGAGACCCGGTACTTC. Variable domain in full (rest from reference TRBV5-1 and TRBJ2-5): KAGVTQTPRYLIKTRGQQVTLSCSPISGHRSVSWYQQTPGQGLQFLFEYFSETQRNKGNFPGRFSGRQFSNSRSEMNVSTLELGDSALYLCASSDLAGEETRYFGPGTRLLVL.

The chain combines TRBV5-4 with TRBJ2-7, with D unresolved. This CDR3 is built from 12 residues. The V end was cut by 4 bases, the J end by 5 bases, with 10 bases between. Germline V CDR1 and CDR2: SGHNT, YYREEE (reference sequence). CDR3 sequence reads: CASSTGLHEQYF. Here the CDR3 DNA reads TGTGCCAGCAGCACGGGCCTCCACGAGCAGTACTTC.

This clone came up once. The J gene is TRBJ2-1, the V gene TRBV11-2; 7 nucleotides match TRBD1. V lost 3 bases, J lost 5 bases, and 7 bases stayed unmatched. Germline V gene sequence: CDR1 SGHAT, CDR2 FQNNGV. There are 15 residues in the CDR3. The CDR3 region is CASSFLGQRNNEQFF. DNA of the CDR3: TGTGCCAGCAGCTTCTTGGGACAGAGAAACAATGAGCAGTTCTTC.

This clone was recorded once. This sequence joins TRBV30 and TRBJ1-1, with D unclear. The CDR3 loop spans 11 amino acids. In germline, CDR1 is GTSNPN, CDR2 SVGIG (reference sequence). Trimming pared 8 bases from V and 2 bases from J, leaving 9 bases between. CDR3 DNA: TGTGCCGGAAACAGAAACACTGAAGCTTTCTTT. It specifies CAGNRNTEAFF.

The gene calls are TRBV4-2 and TRBJ1-2; D is unclear. V shed 5 bases and J shed 0 bases, with 13 bases lying between them. CDR3 length: 15 residues. CDR1 and CDR2 (germline): LGHNA, YNFKEQ. The CDR3 DNA sequence: TGTGCCAGCAGCTACTCGGGAGGGACTAACTATGGCTACACCTTC. Encoded protein: CASSYSGGTNYGYTF.

V gene TRBV9 combines with J gene TRBJ2-3, with D possibly being TRBD1 (6 bases). Trimming removed 3 bases from V and 3 bases from J, with 14 bases in between. Germline CDR1 is SGDLS and CDR2 is YYNGEE. There are 15 residues in the CDR3. This CDR3 is CASSAQGHETDTQYF. In nucleotides, the CDR3 is TGTGCCAGCAGCGCCCAGGGACACGAAACAGATACGCAGTATTTT.

This rearrangement joins TRBV30 to TRBJ2-2, with D unclear. V lost 0 bases to trimming and J lost 8 bases, with 10 bases between them. The germline V gene has CDR1 GTSNPN and CDR2 SVGIG (reference sequence). The CDR3 totals 13 residues. The CDR3 nucleotides are TGTGCCTGGAGTGTACGTCTCTTAGGGGAGCTGTTTTTT. Protein sequence: CAWSVRLLGELFF.

This clone was observed once. This chain links TRBV10-2 with TRBJ2-5; 7 nucleotides align to TRBD2. The CDR3 spans 14 residues. CDR1 is WSHSY and CDR2 is SAAADI in the germline V gene. The J segment lost 6 bases and the V segment lost 6 bases, leaving 10 bases of the junction unmatched. The CDR3 is CASREGGPEKTQYF. The CDR3 nucleotides read TGCGCCAGCAGGGAGGGAGGGCCGGAAAAGACCCAGTACTTC.

The J gene is TRBJ2-7, the V gene TRBV7-9, with 8 bases aligning to TRBD1. V lost 5 bases and J lost 3; bases outside the gene matches: 6. The CDR3 contains 14 residues. Germline V lookup: CDR1 SEHNR, CDR2 FQNEAQ (reference sequence). The chain's CDR3 is CASSHGQGNYEQYF. In DNA form, the CDR3 reads TGTGCCAGCAGCCATGGACAGGGAAACTACGAGCAGTACTTC.

The chain joins TRBV6-1 to TRBJ2-1; D gene unclear. Germline assignment: CDR1 MNHNS and CDR2 SASEGT. Trimming removed 0 bases at V and 10 bases at J, with 19 bases between. This CDR3 comprises 16 residues. The CDR3 is CASSEAQPRNPLEQFF. CDR3 coding DNA: TGTGCCAGCAGTGAAGCCCAGCCGCGAAACCCCCTGGAGCAGTTCTTC.

The chain carries TRBV19 and TRBJ2-3, with 13 bases lining up with TRBD2. Trimming at V came to 3 bases and at J to 4 bases, leaving 1 base not matched to a gene. The CDR3 is 15 residues long. Germline V CDR1 and CDR2: LNHDA, SQIVND (reference sequence). CDR3 nucleotide sequence: TGTGCCAGTAGTATCACTAGCGGGAGGGCAGATACGCAGTATTTT. Its protein product is CASSITSGRADTQYF. Filled out from reference TRBV19 and TRBJ2-3, the complete variable domain reads DGGITQSPKYLFRKEGQNVTLSCEQNLNHDAMYWYRQDPGQGLRLIYYSQIVNDFQKGDIAEGYSVSREKKESFPLTVTSAQKNPTAFYLCASSITSGRADTQYFGPGTRLTVL.

This chain uses TRBV5-1 with TRBJ2-5; 8 positions agree with TRBD2. V lost 4 bases, J lost 5 bases, and 7 bases stayed unmatched. Per germline, CDR1 SGHRS and CDR2 YFSETQ. This CDR3 comprises 14 residues. The DNA for the CDR3 is TGCGCCAGCAGCCCCTATCGCGGGAGGGAGACCCAGTACTTC. Translation gives CASSPYRGRETQYF.

The V and J genes are TRBV28 and TRBJ2-5; a weak D match, TRBD1 (7 bases). The CDR3 covers 16 residues. Germline V gives CDR1 MDHEN, CDR2 SYDVKM. Trimming took 5 bases from V and 1 from J, leaving 17 bases between them. The DNA of the CDR3 is TGTGCCAGCAGTAGACCCGGTCAGGGGGGCCAAGAGACCCAGTACTTC. Translated: CASSRPGQGGQETQYF.